The rows below give T cell receptor beta chains drawn from one sample of a study of blood T cell repertoires in COVID-19. Profiling relied on immunoSEQ multiplex PCR, and the TCRdb table lists in-frame clones only, not all of them. The sample carries approximately 330,000 clones, roughly 87% recorded once. Sequences were obtained from peripheral blood. The origin of the receptors is a man aged 30 to 39 with COVID-19, enrolled during active disease. Both conserved end residues are part of each CDR3. Each record gives: J gene, V gene, D gene, clone size, CDR3 protein, CDR3 DNA. D genes are given only for firm matches. Only some rows state a clone size, as once, few, many or a class for expanded clones.

TRBJ1-6	TRBV3-1/TRBV3-2	-	-	CASSQDWGRSPLHF	TGTGCCAGCAGCCAAGACTGGGGGAGGTCACCCCTCCACTTT
TRBJ1-1	TRBV29-1	TRBD1	-	CSVGTGNTEAFF	TGCAGCGTTGGGACAGGTAACACTGAAGCTTTCTTT
TRBJ1-6	TRBV4-2	-	-	CASSQVLGLLAAPLHF	TGTGCCAGCAGCCAAGTCTTGGGGCTTTTAGCAGCACCCCTCCACTTT
TRBJ1-5	TRBV2	-	-	CASSVGGSGIQPQHF	TGTGCCAGCAGTGTGGGGGGGTCGGGTATTCAGCCCCAGCATTTT
TRBJ2-1	TRBV5-4	-	-	CASSLEDSTYNEQFF	TGTGCCAGCAGCTTGGAGGACTCAACCTACAATGAGCAGTTCTTC
TRBJ2-1	TRBV4-3	-	-	CASSQDSGVAYNEQFF	TGCGCCAGCAGCCAAGATTCGGGGGTGGCCTACAATGAGCAGTTCTTC
TRBJ2-1	TRBV7-9	TRBD2	-	CASSLEGLAGGREQFF	TGTGCCAGCAGCCTAGAGGGACTAGCGGGGGGGCGTGAGCAGTTCTTC
TRBJ2-3	TRBV5-6	-	-	CASSLGSTQYF	TGTGCCAGCAGCTTGGGGAGTACGCAGTATTTT
TRBJ1-6	TRBV9	TRBD1	-	CASSAGTVIYNSPLHF	TGTGCCAGCAGCGCGGGGACAGTCATCTATAATTCACCCCTCCACTTT
TRBJ1-2	TRBV28	TRBD1	-	CASSLMGTGGDYGYTF	TGTGCCAGCAGTTTAATGGGAACAGGGGGGGACTATGGCTACACCTTC
TRBJ1-5	TRBV5-1	TRBD1	few	CASSLVTGAGQPQHF	TGCGCCAGCAGCTTGGTTACAGGGGCCGGGCAGCCCCAGCATTTT
TRBJ1-1	TRBV29-1	-	-	CSVVQAEGTEAFF	TGCAGCGTTGTGCAGGCTGAGGGTACTGAAGCTTTCTTT
TRBJ1-3	TRBV11-2	-	-	CASSLDFFSGGIGNTIYF	TGTGCCAGCAGCTTAGATTTCTTTAGTGGAGGAATTGGAAACACCATATATTTT
TRBJ2-7	TRBV13	TRBD1	-	CASSLGDRAYEQYF	TGTGCCAGCAGCTTAGGGGACAGGGCCTACGAGCAGTACTTC
TRBJ1-2	TRBV24-1	-	-	CATSDSEGPQRGYTF	TGTGCCACCAGTGATTCCGAGGGTCCCCAGAGAGGCTACACCTTC
TRBJ2-2	TRBV7-9	-	once	CASSTTGGNTGELFF	TGTGCCAGCTCGACGACCGGGGGTAACACCGGGGAGCTGTTTTTT
TRBJ2-7	TRBV6-2/TRBV6-3	TRBD2	-	CASSSGGLAREQYF	TGTGCCAGCAGCTCGGGGGGACTAGCAAGAGAGCAGTACTTC
TRBJ2-7	TRBV19	-	-	CASSIGAGMYEQYF	TGTGCCAGTAGTATAGGGGCAGGGATGTACGAGCAGTACTTC
TRBJ2-4	TRBV6-5	-	once	CASSSGVAKNIQYF	TGTGCCAGCAGTTCAGGGGTAGCCAAAAACATTCAGTACTTC
TRBJ2-7	TRBV7-3	TRBD1	few	CASSLGTGASYEQYF	TGTGCCAGCAGCCTCGGGACAGGGGCGTCCTACGAGCAGTACTTC
TRBJ2-1	TRBV12-3/TRBV12-4	TRBD2	few	CASNGLAGSEQFF	TGTGCCAGCAACGGACTAGCGGGGAGCGAGCAGTTCTTC
TRBJ2-5	TRBV2	-	-	CASSGDGGGETQYF	TGTGCCAGCAGTGGAGACGGAGGCGGGGAGACCCAGTACTTC
TRBJ2-7	TRBV7-9	TRBD1	-	CASSSPGQGNEQYF	TGTGCCAGCAGCTCTCCGGGACAGGGTAACGAGCAGTACTTC
TRBJ1-1	TRBV27	TRBD1	-	CASSGTAGRNTEAFF	TGTGCCAGCAGCGGGACAGCCGGACGAAACACTGAAGCTTTCTTT
TRBJ2-2	TRBV2	-	-	CASSVIEGTNTGELFF	TGTGCCAGCAGTGTGATTGAGGGAACGAACACCGGGGAGCTGTTTTTT
TRBJ2-7	TRBV5-1	TRBD2	few	CASSLSLGTGGHEQYF	TGCGCCAGCAGCTTATCCCTCGGGACGGGAGGCCACGAGCAGTACTTC
TRBJ2-2	TRBV18	TRBD1	-	CASSPKQGTNTGELFF	TGTGCCAGCTCACCTAAACAGGGGACGAACACCGGGGAGCTGTTTTTT
TRBJ2-7	TRBV6-5	TRBD1	-	CASSYSGQGYEQYF	TGTGCCAGCAGTTACTCGGGACAGGGCTACGAGCAGTACTTC
TRBJ2-7	TRBV6-2/TRBV6-3	-	-	CASSYSISGFSYEQYF	TGTGCCAGCAGTTACTCGATCTCGGGGTTCAGCTACGAGCAGTACTTC
TRBJ2-3	TRBV7-3	TRBD2	-	CASSMGLAGGTDTQYF	TGTGCCAGCAGCATGGGACTAGCGGGAGGTACAGATACGCAGTATTTT
TRBJ1-2	TRBV27	TRBD1	-	CASSPRQGPGPYGYTF	TGTGCCAGCAGTCCCCGACAGGGTCCTGGTCCCTATGGCTACACCTTC
TRBJ1-1	TRBV19	-	once	CAARPGRVLNTEAFF	TGTGCCGCCCGCCCTGGCAGGGTTCTAAACACTGAAGCTTTCTTT
TRBJ2-7	TRBV19	-	-	CASSMVGPSSPLSIQQYF	TGTGCCAGTAGTATGGTGGGCCCTTCAAGCCCCCTCTCTATACAGCAGTACTTC
TRBJ2-2	TRBV19	TRBD2	-	CASKGLAGDETGELFF	TGTGCCAGTAAGGGACTAGCGGGAGATGAAACCGGGGAGCTGTTTTTT
TRBJ1-5	TRBV6-6	-	-	CASRPGLYQPQHF	TGTGCCAGCAGACCAGGGTTGTACCAGCCCCAGCATTTT
TRBJ2-2	TRBV5-6	-	once	CASSRGASREGELFF	TGTGCCAGCAGCCGGGGGGCATCCCGAGAAGGGGAGCTGTTTTTT
TRBJ2-3	TRBV19	-	-	CASSMARMGDTQYF	TGTGCCAGTAGTATGGCGAGGATGGGTGATACGCAGTATTTT
TRBJ2-7	TRBV28	-	-	CASSYPGTTIYEQYF	TGTGCCAGCAGTTACCCAGGGACAACCATCTACGAGCAGTACTTC
TRBJ1-5	TRBV27	TRBD1	-	CASSDRGFNQPQHF	TGTGCCAGCTCCGACAGGGGGTTCAATCAGCCCCAGCATTTT
TRBJ2-1	TRBV25-1	TRBD2	-	CASSELWGGRYNEQFF	TGTGCCAGCAGTGAATTGTGGGGAGGGAGGTACAATGAGCAGTTCTTC
TRBJ2-7	TRBV6-6	TRBD1	-	CASTLQGAVYEQYF	TGTGCCAGCACTCTACAGGGGGCGGTCTACGAGCAGTACTTC
TRBJ1-3	TRBV19	-	-	CASSIPARGSSGNTIYF	TGTGCCAGTAGTATACCCGCCAGGGGAAGCTCTGGAAACACCATATATTTT
TRBJ1-6	TRBV4-3	-	-	CASSQGFASGNSPLHF	TGCGCCAGCAGCCAAGGTTTTGCTTCAGGGAATTCACCCCTCCACTTT
TRBJ2-3	TRBV28	TRBD1	-	CASSSGTGRGGTQYF	TGTGCCAGCAGTTCCGGGACAGGACGTGGAGGGACGCAGTATTTT
TRBJ1-6	TRBV7-9	-	-	CASSPHPAGPPPYNSPLHF	TGTGCCAGCAGCCCACATCCAGCGGGACCACCACCCTATAATTCACCCCTCCACTTT
TRBJ1-2	TRBV27	-	-	CASSPAEAPSGYTF	TGTGCCAGCAGCCCCGCCGAAGCCCCGAGCGGCTACACCTTC
TRBJ2-4	TRBV7-3	TRBD2	-	CASSPTLAGGRRAKNIQYF	TGTGCCAGCAGCCCGACTCTAGCGGGGGGAAGGCGGGCCAAAAACATTCAGTACTTC
TRBJ1-6	TRBV6-5	TRBD1	-	CASSYGDRGSPLHF	TGTGCCAGCAGTTACGGTGACAGGGGCTCACCCCTCCACTTT
TRBJ1-6	TRBV6-5	-	-	CASSSTRSSPLHF	TGTGCCAGCAGTTCAACCCGTAGCTCACCCCTCCACTTT
TRBJ2-5	TRBV24-1	TRBD1	-	CATSDLQGEQETQYF	TGTGCCACCAGTGATTTGCAGGGGGAACAAGAGACCCAGTACTTC
TRBJ2-1	TRBV5-5	TRBD2	-	CASIRTSGRTYNEQFF	TGTGCCAGCATCAGGACTAGCGGGCGGACCTACAATGAGCAGTTCTTC
TRBJ2-7	TRBV30	TRBD1	-	CAFRQGGISYEQYF	TGTGCCTTCCGACAGGGGGGTATCTCCTACGAGCAGTACTTC
TRBJ2-2	TRBV5-4	-	-	CASSLRTAGARTGELFF	TGTGCCAGCAGCTTGAGGACGGCAGGGGCTCGAACCGGGGAGCTGTTTTTT
TRBJ1-5	TRBV6-5	TRBD1	-	CASSFDRAQPQHF	TGTGCCAGCAGTTTCGACAGGGCCCAGCCCCAGCATTTT
TRBJ2-1	TRBV5-1	TRBD2	-	CASSTGLAAISYNEQFF	TGCGCCAGCAGCACCGGACTAGCGGCCATCTCCTACAATGAGCAGTTCTTC